The 30 T cell receptor beta chains listed next were all sequenced from one sample in a study of blood T cells in healthy people across ages. A second roughly 7 to 12 cycle PCR used barcoded and J-beta primers. TCRdb itself ran the 5' RACE reads through MiXCR, one entry per CDR3 protein. Of 1,500,000 or so distinct CDR3 sequences listed, around 55% were seen once; the top ten hold 5% to 7%. The sample comprised blood. These receptors originate from a man younger than 35 in good health.

CDR3: CAISESGVASGTQYF. In DNA, the CDR3 is TGTGCCATCAGTGAGTCGGGGGTGGCCAGCGGGACCCAGTACTTC. V and J are TRBV10-3 and TRBJ2-5; TRBD1 or TRBD2 may be the D gene (5 bases each). V lost 0 bases and J 7 bases, leaving 15 bases between the germline ends. The CDR3 length is 15 residues. Per the germline V gene, CDR1 is ENHRY and CDR2 is SYGVKD.

The chain joins TRBV13 to TRBJ1-2; TRBD1 agrees at 7 bases. V lost 5 bases, J lost 4 bases, and 7 bases stayed unmatched. CDR1 and CDR2 from the germline V gene are PRHDT and FYEKMQ (reference sequence). The length of the CDR3 is 14 residues. For the CDR3, the DNA is TGTGCCAGCAGCCCTCGGACAGGCCCCTATGGCTACACCTTC. Protein sequence: CASSPRTGPYGYTF.

In this sample, this clonotype turned up a few times. The chain joins TRBV29-1 to TRBJ2-3, with D perhaps TRBD1 (5 bases). The CDR3 runs to 12 residues. Germline loops: CDR1 SQVTM, CDR2 ANQGSEA. V was clipped by 5 bases and J by 7 bases, with 13 bases between them. The CDR3 DNA follows: TGCAGCGTTAAGATACAGGTCCATACGCAGTATTTT. Encoded protein: CSVKIQVHTQYF.

The J gene is TRBJ1-5, the V gene TRBV30; TRBD1 is a possible D gene (6 bases). The germline CDR1 and CDR2 sequences are GTSNPN and SVGIG (reference sequence). V lost 0 bases and J 5 bases, leaving 8 bases between the germline ends. The CDR3 spans 13 residues. CDR3 nucleotides: TGTGCCTGGAGTGTTGAGGGGGATCAGCCCCAGCATTTT. Protein product: CAWSVEGDQPQHF.

With regard to this clonotype: A read error may produce the germline difference seen at one junction end. J is TRBJ2-1 and V is TRBV12-3 or TRBV12-4; D may be TRBD1 (7 bases). There are 14 residues in the CDR3. The CDR3 sequence: CASSVRRDSNGQFF. The CDR3 DNA follows: TGTGCCAGCAGTGTACGGCGGGACAGCAATGGGCAGTTCTTC.

In this sample, this clonotype turned up a few times. The rearrangement uses TRBV10-3 and TRBJ2-1; 7 positions match TRBD2. This CDR3 has 12 amino acids. Per germline, CDR1 ENHRY and CDR2 SYGVKD. V was pared by 10 bases and J by 7 bases, with 7 bases of the junction left unmatched. The CDR3 protein is CASRTSANEQFF. CDR3 bases: TGTGCCAGCCGGACTAGTGCGAATGAGCAGTTCTTC.

This rearrangement joins TRBV6-2 or TRBV6-3 to TRBJ2-7; no firm D call. The CDR3 loop spans 14 amino acids. Trimming left V 2 bases short and J 3 bases short, with 11 bases between. From germline, CDR1 is MNHEY and CDR2 SVGEGT. The CDR3 loop is CASSYGFGYYEQYF. In DNA, the CDR3 is TGTGCCAGCAGTTACGGGTTTGGCTACTACGAGCAGTACTTC.

The CDR3 sequence is CASSFWSSWYF. CDR3 coding DNA: TGTGCCAGCAGTTTCTGGTCCTCTTGGTATTTT. The V gene is TRBV28, the J gene TRBJ2-3; D gene uncertain. Per the germline V gene, CDR1 is MDHEN and CDR2 is SYDVKM. This CDR3 has 11 amino acids. The V end lost 3 bases, the J end lost 14 bases, and 12 bases lay between the germline ends.

The table lists this clonotype with a few counts. V is TRBV7-2 and J is TRBJ2-3; D may be TRBD1 (6 bases). This CDR3 spans 14 amino acids. The V gene lost 6 bases and the J gene lost 1 base, with 11 bases spanning the gap. CDR1 and CDR2 from the germline V gene are SGHTA and FQGNSA. The CDR3 reads CASRDSGGTDTQYF. In DNA form, the CDR3 reads TGTGCCAGCAGGGATTCAGGGGGCACAGATACGCAGTATTTT.

V usage is TRBV20-1 and J usage is TRBJ1-2, with 7 nucleotides matching TRBD1. V lost 6 bases to trimming and J lost 4 bases; unmatched junction nucleotides: 14. This CDR3 is built from 15 residues. Germline V gene sequence: CDR1 DFQATT, CDR2 SNEGSKA (reference sequence). The CDR3 loop is CSALTGPPGLYGYTF. The CDR3 nucleotides read TGCAGTGCGCTGACAGGGCCTCCGGGGCTCTATGGCTACACCTTC.

CDR3 in amino acids: CASMEDRGQNTGELFF. The CDR3 DNA reads as TGCGCCAGCATGGAAGACAGGGGGCAGAACACCGGGGAGCTGTTTTTT. The V call is TRBV10-1, the J call TRBJ2-2; 10 bases align to TRBD1. The germline V gene encodes CDR1 WNHNN and CDR2 SYGVQD (reference sequence). This CDR3 contains 16 residues. V lost 7 bases, J lost 1 base, and 6 bases stayed unmatched.

This clonotype was seen a single time. This chain joins TRBV6-5 and TRBJ1-1, with D unresolved. Germline CDR1 and CDR2: MNHEY and SVGAGI. CDR3 length: 15 residues. Trimming removed 4 bases from V and 4 bases from J, with 16 bases in between. The CDR3 nucleotides read TGTGCCAGCAGTTTAGCTTTGGGGTTAATCACTGAAGCTTTCTTT. It specifies CASSLALGLITEAFF.

The sample holds a few counts of this clonotype. The chain recombines TRBV6-1 with TRBJ2-5; D ambiguous. The J call is uncertain, as TRBJ2-7 better fits the DNA end. Germline assignment: CDR1 MNHNS and CDR2 SASEGT. The CDR3 is 12 residues long. The CDR3 nucleotides are TGTGCCAGCAGTGCTCCTCGAGTCGAGCAGTACTTC. Its translation is CASSAPRVEQYF.

This rearrangement joins TRBV30 to TRBJ1-1; D not resolved. Germline assignment: CDR1 GTSNPN and CDR2 SVGIG (reference sequence). This CDR3 region has 18 residues. V lost 1 base and J 0 bases, leaving 21 bases between the germline ends. CDR3 residues: CAWSEPPYQQSLNTEAFF. The CDR3 DNA follows: TGTGCCTGGAGTGAACCTCCCTACCAACAGAGTTTGAACACTGAAGCTTTCTTT.

In its sample, this clonotype was seen a few times. CDR3 sequence reads: CASSPRLAGDPSYNEQFF. As DNA, the CDR3 is TGTGCCAGCAGTCCTAGACTAGCGGGGGACCCCTCCTACAATGAGCAGTTCTTC. The gene calls are TRBV6-2 or TRBV6-3 and TRBJ2-1; 12 bases are a match to TRBD2. After removal of 5 bases from V and 0 bases from J, the junction contained 8 bases not matched to a gene. The CDR3 loop spans 18 amino acids. CDR1 is MNHEY, CDR2 SVGEGT, per germline.

The chain carries TRBV5-5 and TRBJ2-3; no reliable D call. This CDR3 has 13 residues. Trimming removed 4 bases from V and 2 bases from J, with 8 bases in between. The germline CDR1 and CDR2 sequences are SGHKS and YYEKEE (reference sequence). The CDR3 loop reads CASSLPPTDTQYF. Here the CDR3 DNA reads TGTGCCAGCAGCCTCCCTCCCACAGATACGCAGTATTTT. Filled out from reference TRBV5-5 and TRBJ2-3, the complete variable domain reads DAGVTQSPTHLIKTRGQQVTLRCSPISGHKSVSWYQQVLGQGPQFIFQYYEKEERGRGNFPDRFSARQFPNYSSELNVNALLLGDSALYLCASSLPPTDTQYFGPGTRLTVL.

The chain combines TRBV6-6 with TRBJ1-1; no clear D. Germline values: CDR1 MNHNY, CDR2 SVGAGI (reference sequence). This CDR3 has 14 residues. Trimming pared 6 bases from V and 2 bases from J, leaving 13 bases between. CDR3: CASSLTGHNTEAFF. CDR3 DNA sequence: TGTGCCAGCAGCCTTACCGGCCACAACACTGAAGCTTTCTTT.

This sequence joins TRBV12-3 or TRBV12-4 and TRBJ2-3, with 9 positions matching TRBD2. Trimming cost V 5 bases and J 6 bases; bases outside gene matches: 6. CDR3 length equals 14 residues. CDR3 sequence (DNA): TGTGCCAGCAGTGTAATGAGCGGGGGGGATACGCAGTATTTT. It translates to CASSVMSGGDTQYF.

The chain joins TRBV11-2 to TRBJ2-3, with 8 bases matching TRBD2. The V and J ends lost 5 bases and 1 base, in that order; junction bases with no gene match: 8. CDR1 is SGHAT, CDR2 FQNNGV, per germline. This CDR3 spans 16 amino acids. The CDR3 DNA is TGTGCCAGCAGCACGACCGCGGGAGGACGCACAGATACGCAGTATTTT. Residues: CASSTTAGGRTDTQYF.

The V gene is TRBV10-3, the J gene TRBJ2-5; 8 bases are shared with TRBD1. The CDR3 length is 13 residues. Germline V gene sequence: CDR1 ENHRY, CDR2 SYGVKD. V lost 6 bases, J lost 0 bases, and 0 bases stayed unmatched. CDR3 in DNA: TGTGCCATCAGGGGACAGGACCAAGAGACCCAGTACTTC. Protein sequence: CAIRGQDQETQYF.

This clonotype has just one count. The chain is built from TRBV20-1 and TRBJ2-2; a possible D gene is TRBD1 (5 bases). In germline, CDR1 is DFQATT, CDR2 SNEGSKA (reference sequence). V shed 0 bases and J shed 5 bases, with 10 bases lying between them. This CDR3 spans 14 amino acids. CDR3 loop: CSARDRPGTGELFF. CDR3 DNA sequence: TGCAGTGCTAGAGATCGTCCAGGGACCGGGGAGCTGTTTTTT.

This chain uses TRBV10-3 with TRBJ1-2; D uncertain. Deletions cut 0 bases from V and 0 bases from J, with 8 bases between. The germline V gene has CDR1 ENHRY and CDR2 SYGVKD. The CDR3 totals 15 residues. The DNA of the CDR3 is TGTGCCATCAGTGAGTCGGACGGCGCTAACTATGGCTACACCTTC. Translating gives CAISESDGANYGYTF.

The chain has TRBV7-2 and TRBJ2-7; D is possibly TRBD2 (5 bases). Germline V gene lookup returns CDR1 SGHTA and CDR2 FQGNSA. CDR3 length: 14 residues. The V gene lost 5 bases and the J gene lost 1 base, with 12 bases spanning the gap. The CDR3 DNA is TGTGCCAGCAGCCGGTTACTAGATTCCTACGAGCAGTACTTC. Amino acids: CASSRLLDSYEQYF. The variable domain in full, completed from reference TRBV7-2 and TRBJ2-7, reads GAGVSQSPSNKVTEKGKDVELRCDPISGHTALYWYRQSLGQGLEFLIYFQGNSAPDKSGLPSDRFSAERTGGSVSTLTIQRTQQEDSAVYLCASSRLLDSYEQYFGPGTRLTVT.

The chain uses TRBV2 and TRBJ2-1, with 7 nucleotides matching TRBD2. The CDR3 is 15 residues long. V lost 6 bases to trimming and J lost 2 bases; unmatched junction nucleotides: 7. Per germline, CDR1 SNHLY and CDR2 FYNNEI. CDR3 residues: CASRGGTSPYNEQFF. In DNA form, the CDR3 reads TGTGCCAGCAGGGGAGGGACTTCACCCTACAATGAGCAGTTCTTC.

This chain uses TRBV7-2 with TRBJ1-5; possible D gene TRBD1, 5 bases. Trimming removed 4 bases at V and 1 base at J, with 14 bases between. The CDR3 totals 16 residues. CDR1 and CDR2 (germline): SGHTA, FQGNSA. The CDR3 sequence: CASSWGGVRSNQPQHF. The CDR3, as DNA: TGTGCCAGCAGCTGGGGGGGGGTGCGGAGCAATCAGCCCCAGCATTTT.

The J gene is TRBJ1-4, the V gene TRBV6-5; possible D gene TRBD1, 6 bases. The V end was cut by 10 bases, the J end by 0 bases, with 12 bases between. The CDR3 runs 14 residues. Germline-derived CDR1 and CDR2 are MNHEY and SVGAGI. CDR3 nucleotide sequence: TGTGCCACGAAACAGGGTGCAACTAATGAAAAACTGTTTTTT. Translating it yields CATKQGATNEKLFF.

This clonotype occurred once. The rearrangement joins TRBV7-9 to TRBJ2-1; the match to TRBD2 covers 8 bases. Per germline, CDR1 SEHNR and CDR2 FQNEAQ (reference sequence). Unmatched junction bases numbered 13, after V lost 2 bases and J lost 7 bases. The CDR3 covers 17 residues. The CDR3 protein is CASSLIGTSGANNEQFF. DNA of the CDR3: TGTGCCAGCAGCTTAATAGGGACTAGTGGAGCAAATAATGAGCAGTTCTTC.

The chain uses TRBV28 and TRBJ2-3; D is unclear. The V and J ends lost 3 bases and 0 bases respectively, with 13 bases between them. This CDR3 is 16 amino acids long. Germline CDR1 is MDHEN and CDR2 is SYDVKM. The CDR3 DNA sequence: TGTGCCAGCAGTTTTATCCGCGGAACTAGCACAGATACGCAGTATTTT. It yields the protein CASSFIRGTSTDTQYF.

The chain carries TRBV10-3 and TRBJ2-7; possibly TRBD1 or TRBD2 for D (5 bases each). The CDR3 contains 15 residues. Deletions cut 4 bases from V and 3 bases from J, with 16 bases between. CDR1 is ENHRY and CDR2 is SYGVKD in the germline V gene. In DNA form, the CDR3 reads TGTGCCATCAGTGCCGGGACGCCGGAGGTCTACGAGCAGTACTTC. It specifies CAISAGTPEVYEQYF.

The gene calls are TRBV4-1 and TRBJ2-1; 7 bases map to TRBD1. The CDR3 runs to 16 residues. V was pared by 4 bases and J by 1 base, with 7 bases of the junction left unmatched. Germline V CDR1 and CDR2: MGHRA, YSYEKL. CDR3 nucleotides: TGCGCCAGCAGCCCGGAGACAGGGAGTTCCTACAATGAGCAGTTCTTC. Protein sequence: CASSPETGSSYNEQFF.